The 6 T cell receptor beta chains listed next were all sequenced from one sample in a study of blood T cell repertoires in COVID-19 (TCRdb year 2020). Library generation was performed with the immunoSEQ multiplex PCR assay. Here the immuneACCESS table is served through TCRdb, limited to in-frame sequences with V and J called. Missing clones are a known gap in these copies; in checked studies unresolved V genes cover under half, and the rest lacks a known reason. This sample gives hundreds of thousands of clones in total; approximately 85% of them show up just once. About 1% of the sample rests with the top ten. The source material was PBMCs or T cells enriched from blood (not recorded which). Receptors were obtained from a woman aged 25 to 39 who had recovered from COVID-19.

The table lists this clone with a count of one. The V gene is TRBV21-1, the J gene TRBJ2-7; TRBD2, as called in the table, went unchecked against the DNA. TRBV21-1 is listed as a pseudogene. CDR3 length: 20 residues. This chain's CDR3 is CASSKVSGLAGFHTGYEQYF. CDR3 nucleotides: TGTGCCAGCAGCAAAGTTTCGGGACTAGCGGGGTTTCATACCGGATACGAGCAGTACTTC.

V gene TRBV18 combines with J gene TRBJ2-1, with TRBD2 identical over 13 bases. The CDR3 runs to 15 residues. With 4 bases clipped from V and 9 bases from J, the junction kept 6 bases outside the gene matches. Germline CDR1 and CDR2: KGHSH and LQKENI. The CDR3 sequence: CASSLGLAGAGEQFF. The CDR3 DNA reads TGTGCCAGCTCACTTGGACTAGCGGGAGCGGGTGAGCAGTTCTTC.

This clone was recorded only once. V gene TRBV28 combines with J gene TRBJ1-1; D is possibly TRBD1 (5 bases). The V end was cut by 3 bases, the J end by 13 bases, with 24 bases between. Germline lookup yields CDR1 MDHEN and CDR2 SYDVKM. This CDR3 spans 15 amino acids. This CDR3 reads CASSFPPPGQILNFF. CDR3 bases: TGTGCCAGCAGTTTTCCCCCTCCAGGGCAGATCCTTAATTTCTTT.

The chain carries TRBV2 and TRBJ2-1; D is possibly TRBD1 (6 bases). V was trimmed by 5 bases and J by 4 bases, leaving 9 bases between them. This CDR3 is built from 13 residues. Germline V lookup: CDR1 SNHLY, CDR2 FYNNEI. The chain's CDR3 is CASSTTGYNEQFF. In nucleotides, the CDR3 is TGTGCCAGCAGTACGACAGGTTACAATGAGCAGTTCTTC.

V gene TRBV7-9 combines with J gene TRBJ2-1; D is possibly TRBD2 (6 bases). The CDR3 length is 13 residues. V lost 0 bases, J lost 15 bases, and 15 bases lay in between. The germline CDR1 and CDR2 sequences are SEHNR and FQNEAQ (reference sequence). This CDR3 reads CASSLASASARFF. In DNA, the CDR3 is TGTGCCAGCAGCTTAGCGAGCGCTAGCGCGCGGTTCTTC.

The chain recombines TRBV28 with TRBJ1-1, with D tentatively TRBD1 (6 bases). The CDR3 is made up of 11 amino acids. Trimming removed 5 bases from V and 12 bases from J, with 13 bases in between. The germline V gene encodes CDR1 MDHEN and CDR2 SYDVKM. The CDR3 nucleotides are TGTGCCAGCAGTGATTACAGGGAAACTTTCTTT. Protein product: CASSDYRETFF.